The 19 T cell receptor beta chains below all came from one sample that was sequenced in a study of response to subunit inactivated influenza vaccine. In TCRdb, the RT-PCR reads were re-called with MiXCR into one record per CDR3 protein. Of 590,000 or so distinct CDR3 sequences listed, 12% to 15% are singletons. The sample here was PBMCs from blood, taken approximately 15 days before vaccination. The source is a man aged 45-60 years who received an inactivated influenza vaccine.

Ten or more counts support this clonotype. This chain joins TRBV4-3 and TRBJ1-1; D perhaps matches TRBD1 (6 bases). The CDR3 is 14 amino acids. Deletions cut 1 base from V and 6 bases from J, with 12 bases between. Per the germline V gene, CDR1 is LGHNA and CDR2 is YSLEER. The CDR3, as DNA: TGCGCCAGCAGCCAAGGGGGTGGACAGCCTGAAGCTTTCTTT. It yields the protein CASSQGGGQPEAFF.

This chain joins TRBV10-3 and TRBJ2-7, with 9 positions matching TRBD1. CDR1 is ENHRY and CDR2 is SYGVKD in the germline V gene. Trimming removed 6 bases from V and 6 bases from J; junction bases left unmatched: 12. This CDR3 is built from 15 residues. The CDR3 sequence: CAISADRGGSSEQYF. Here the CDR3 DNA reads TGTGCCATCAGCGCCGACAGGGGGGGATCGTCCGAGCAGTACTTC.

This clonotype appeared a few times. This sequence joins TRBV5-1 and TRBJ2-1, with D unclear. The CDR3 runs to 13 residues. CDR1 is SGHRS and CDR2 is YFSETQ in the germline V gene. Trimming took 5 bases from V and 5 from J, leaving 11 bases between them. The CDR3 sequence is CASSPRGDNEQFF. CDR3 DNA: TGCGCCAGCAGTCCCCGTGGGGACAATGAGCAGTTCTTC.

In this sample, this clonotype turned up a few times. The chain couples TRBV12-3 or TRBV12-4 to TRBJ1-3; perhaps TRBD1 as D (5 bases). Trimming removed 3 bases at V and 2 bases at J, with 11 bases between. CDR3 length: 15 amino acids. CDR3 residues: CASSLSFRAGNTIYF. The CDR3 DNA sequence: TGTGCCAGCAGTTTGTCCTTCAGGGCTGGAAACACCATATATTTT.

This clonotype was found a few times. V and J are TRBV27 and TRBJ2-3, with 8 nucleotides matching TRBD2. This CDR3 comprises 18 residues. With V trimmed by 1 base and J by 4 bases, 13 bases remained unmatched. Germline V gene lookup returns CDR1 MNHEY and CDR2 SMNVEV (reference sequence). CDR3 sequence (DNA): TGTGCCAGCAGTTTATTCCCCGGAGGTAGCGGGAACTCAGATACGCAGTATTTT. It is translated as CASSLFPGGSGNSDTQYF.

In this sample, this clonotype turned up a few times. One end of the junction is discordant with germline, which a read error may explain. The chain uses TRBV18 and TRBJ2-1; a weak D match, TRBD2 (5 bases). There are 13 residues in the CDR3. Germline V gives CDR1 KGHSH, CDR2 LQKENI. The CDR3 sequence: CASSPPGDNEQFF. The CDR3, as DNA: TGTGCCAGCTCCCCACCCGGGGACAATGAGCAGTTCTTC.

This clonotype was counted a few times. This chain joins TRBV4-2 and TRBJ2-1; D is possibly TRBD2 (5 bases). The CDR3 loop spans 14 amino acids. The V and J ends lost 0 bases and 7 bases respectively, with 10 bases between them. CDR1 is LGHNA, CDR2 YNFKEQ, per germline. CDR3 in amino acids: CASSQDRTLNEQFF. CDR3 bases: TGTGCCAGCAGCCAAGATAGGACTCTTAATGAGCAGTTCTTC.

This clonotype has ten or more counts. V and J are TRBV7-2 and TRBJ2-1; TRBD2 agrees at 14 bases. Germline loops: CDR1 SGHTA, CDR2 FQGNSA. The CDR3 sequence is 18 residues long. The junction had 10 bases not matched to a gene; V was cut back by 0 bases and J by 9 bases. CDR3 in DNA: TGTGCCAGCAGCTTAGCGCGACTAGCGGGGGGGATAAACTCTGAGCAGTTCTTC. Encoded protein: CASSLARLAGGINSEQFF.

The rearrangement links TRBV9 to TRBJ2-7, with TRBD1 identical over 12 bases. The CDR3 contains 14 residues. CDR1 and CDR2 from the germline V gene are SGDLS and YYNGEE. Trimming cost V 2 bases and J 7 bases; bases outside gene matches: 4. CDR3 DNA: TGTGCCAGCAGCGTGGGACAGGGGGCGCGGGAGCAGTACTTC. Translating it yields CASSVGQGAREQYF.

This clonotype was seen a handful of times. The rearrangement uses TRBV4-1 and TRBJ2-7; the D call may be TRBD1 or TRBD2 (5 bases each). CDR3 size: 14 residues. V dropped 1 base and J dropped 10 bases, with 17 bases sitting between them. Germline V gives CDR1 MGHRA, CDR2 YSYEKL. The CDR3 is CASSQGRGAGLQYF. The CDR3 DNA sequence: TGCGCCAGCAGCCAAGGCCGGGGCGCCGGGTTACAGTACTTC.

V gene TRBV19 combines with J gene TRBJ2-1, with TRBD2 identical over 8 bases. The CDR3 length is 17 residues. Per the germline V gene, CDR1 is LNHDA and CDR2 is SQIVND (reference sequence). The V and J ends lost 0 bases and 6 bases, in that order; junction bases with no gene match: 10. CDR3 sequence (DNA): TGTGCCAGTAGTATAGATCGACTAGCGCCCCGGTCCAATGAGCAGTTCTTC. Translation: CASSIDRLAPRSNEQFF. Filled out from reference TRBV19 and TRBJ2-1, the complete variable domain reads DGGITQSPKYLFRKEGQNVTLSCEQNLNHDAMYWYRQDPGQGLRLIYYSQIVNDFQKGDIAEGYSVSREKKESFPLTVTSAQKNPTAFYLCASSIDRLAPRSNEQFFGPGTRLTVL.

This clonotype came up a few times. This rearrangement joins TRBV5-1 to TRBJ2-3, with TRBD1 matching over 7 bases. The CDR3 consists of 15 residues. After removal of 4 bases from V and 2 bases from J, the junction contained 7 bases not matched to a gene. The germline V gene encodes CDR1 SGHRS and CDR2 YFSETQ. CDR3 nucleotides: TGCGCCAGCAGCCTTTCGGGACAGCCCACAGATACGCAGTATTTT. The encoded protein is CASSLSGQPTDTQYF.

This clonotype has just a few counts. The CDR3: CASSQVYDPVDNEQFF. The CDR3 nucleotides are TGTGCCAGCAGCCAAGTTTATGACCCTGTGGACAATGAGCAGTTCTTC. The rearrangement links TRBV3-1 to TRBJ2-1; unclear D gene. In germline, CDR1 is LGHDT, CDR2 YNNKEL (reference sequence). The CDR3 extends over 16 amino acids. V was pared by 1 base and J by 5 bases, with 15 bases between.

The chain recombines TRBV12-3 or TRBV12-4 with TRBJ2-3, with 7 nucleotides matching TRBD2. J lost 0 bases, V lost 2 bases, and 8 bases had no gene match. This CDR3 is 17 amino acids long. In DNA form, the CDR3 reads TGTGCCAGCAGTTTATTTGCGACTAGCTGGAGCACAGATACGCAGTATTTT. The encoded protein is CASSLFATSWSTDTQYF.

The chain has TRBV5-5 and TRBJ1-3; D gene ambiguous. CDR1 SGHKS and CDR2 YYEKEE come from the germline V gene (reference sequence). Trimming cost V 2 bases and J 2 bases, with 14 bases left between them. This CDR3 contains 16 residues. The CDR3 sequence: CASSLSSGGTGNTIYF. DNA of the CDR3: TGTGCCAGCAGCTTATCCAGCGGAGGGACTGGAAACACCATATATTTT.

There are a few counts of this clonotype. This sequence joins TRBV6-2 or TRBV6-3 and TRBJ2-7, with D possibly matching TRBD1 (5 bases). This CDR3 is 14 amino acids long. The germline V and J ends were trimmed by 8 bases and 2 bases, with 16 bases remaining between them. CDR1 and CDR2 (germline): MNHEY, SVGEGT. DNA of the CDR3: TGTGCCAGCTCATTATCCAGGGATGCCTACGAGCAGTACTTC. Translating it yields CASSLSRDAYEQYF.

This clonotype was counted only a few times. The V gene is TRBV11-2, the J gene TRBJ2-7; 7 bases are a match to TRBD1. Germline CDR1 and CDR2: SGHAT and FQNNGV. V trimming: 0 bases; J trimming: 4 bases; junction bases outside the gene matches: 9. This CDR3 has 16 amino acids. The CDR3 spells CASSLDSAQGIYEQYF. The CDR3 DNA reads TGTGCCAGCAGCTTAGATTCCGCACAGGGGATATACGAGCAGTACTTC.

Written as DNA, the CDR3 is TGTGCCAGCACTAAGGGACACAGGTCCTACGAGCAGTACTTC. Its protein product is CASTKGHRSYEQYF. The chain employs TRBV12-3 or TRBV12-4 and TRBJ2-7; weak D call: TRBD1 (6 bases). The V end was cut by 7 bases, the J end by 1 base, with 14 bases between. This CDR3 is built from 14 residues.

The chain recombines TRBV29-1 with TRBJ2-7; 7 nucleotides agree with TRBD1. Per the germline V gene, CDR1 is SQVTM and CDR2 is ANQGSEA. With 4 bases clipped from V and 3 bases from J, the junction kept 9 bases outside the gene matches. The CDR3 consists of 14 residues. This chain's CDR3 is CSVVGPGQLYEQYF. Here the CDR3 DNA reads TGCAGCGTTGTAGGACCGGGACAGCTCTACGAGCAGTACTTC.